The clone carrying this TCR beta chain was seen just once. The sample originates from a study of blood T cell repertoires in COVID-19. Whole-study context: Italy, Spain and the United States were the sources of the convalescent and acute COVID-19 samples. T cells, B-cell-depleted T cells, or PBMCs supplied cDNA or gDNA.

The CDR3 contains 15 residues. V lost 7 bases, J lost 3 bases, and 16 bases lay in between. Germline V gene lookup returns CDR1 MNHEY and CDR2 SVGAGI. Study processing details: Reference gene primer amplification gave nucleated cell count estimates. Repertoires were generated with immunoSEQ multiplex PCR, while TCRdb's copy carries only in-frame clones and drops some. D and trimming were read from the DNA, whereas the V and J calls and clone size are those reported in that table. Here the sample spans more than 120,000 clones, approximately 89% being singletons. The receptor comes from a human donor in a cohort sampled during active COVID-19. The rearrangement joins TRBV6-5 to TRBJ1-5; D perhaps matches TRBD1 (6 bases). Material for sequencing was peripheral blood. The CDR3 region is CASTGGDILNQPQHF. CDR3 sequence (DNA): TGTGCCAGCACCGGGGGGGACATTCTCAATCAGCCCCAGCATTTT.